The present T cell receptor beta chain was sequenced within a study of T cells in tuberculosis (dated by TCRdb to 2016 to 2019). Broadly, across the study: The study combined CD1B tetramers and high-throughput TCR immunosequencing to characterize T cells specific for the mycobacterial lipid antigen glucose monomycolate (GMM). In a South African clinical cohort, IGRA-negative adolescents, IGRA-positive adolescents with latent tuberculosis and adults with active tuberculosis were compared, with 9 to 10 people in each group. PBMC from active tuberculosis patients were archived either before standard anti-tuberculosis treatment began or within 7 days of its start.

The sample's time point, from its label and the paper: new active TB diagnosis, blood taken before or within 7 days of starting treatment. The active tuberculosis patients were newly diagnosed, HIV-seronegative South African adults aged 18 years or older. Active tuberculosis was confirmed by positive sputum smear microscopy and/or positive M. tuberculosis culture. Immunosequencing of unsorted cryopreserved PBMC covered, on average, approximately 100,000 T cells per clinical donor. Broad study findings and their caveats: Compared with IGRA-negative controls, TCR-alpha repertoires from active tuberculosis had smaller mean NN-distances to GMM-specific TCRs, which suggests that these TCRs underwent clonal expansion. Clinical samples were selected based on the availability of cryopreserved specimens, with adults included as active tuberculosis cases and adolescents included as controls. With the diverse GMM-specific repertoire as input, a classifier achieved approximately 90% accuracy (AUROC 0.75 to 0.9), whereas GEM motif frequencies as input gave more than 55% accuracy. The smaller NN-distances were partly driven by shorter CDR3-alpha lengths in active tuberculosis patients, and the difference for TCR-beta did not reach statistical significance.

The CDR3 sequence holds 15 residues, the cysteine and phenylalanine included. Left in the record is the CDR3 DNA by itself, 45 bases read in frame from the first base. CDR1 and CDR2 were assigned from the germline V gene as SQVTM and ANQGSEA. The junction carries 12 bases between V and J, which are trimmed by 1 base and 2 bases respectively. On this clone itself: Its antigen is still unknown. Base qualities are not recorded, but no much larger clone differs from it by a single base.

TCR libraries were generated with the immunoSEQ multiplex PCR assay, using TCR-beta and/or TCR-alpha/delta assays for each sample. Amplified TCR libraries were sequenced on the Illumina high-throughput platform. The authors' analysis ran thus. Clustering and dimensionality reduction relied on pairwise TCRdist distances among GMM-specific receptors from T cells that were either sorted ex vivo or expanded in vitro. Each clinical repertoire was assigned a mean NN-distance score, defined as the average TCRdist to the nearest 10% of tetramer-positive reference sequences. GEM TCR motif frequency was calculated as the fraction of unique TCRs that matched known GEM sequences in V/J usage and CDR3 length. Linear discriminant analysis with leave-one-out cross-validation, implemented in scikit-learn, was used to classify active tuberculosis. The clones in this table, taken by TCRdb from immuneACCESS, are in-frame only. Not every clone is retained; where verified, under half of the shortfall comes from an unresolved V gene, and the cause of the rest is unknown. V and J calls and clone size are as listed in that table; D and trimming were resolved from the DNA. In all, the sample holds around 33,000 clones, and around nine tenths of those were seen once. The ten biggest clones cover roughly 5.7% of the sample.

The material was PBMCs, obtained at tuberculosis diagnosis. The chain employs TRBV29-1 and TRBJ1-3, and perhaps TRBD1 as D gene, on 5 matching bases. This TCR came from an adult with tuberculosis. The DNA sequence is TGCAGCGTTGAAGGGGGGGGGTCTCCTGGAAACACCATATATTTT. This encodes CSVEGGGSPGNTIYF.